Below, 22 T cell receptor beta chains from the same sample are listed, as sequenced in a study of shared clonotypes between healthy human individuals. The protocol was immunoSEQ multiplex PCR, while the TCRdb copy is restricted to in-frame clones and leaves out a portion. The sample contains 1,400,000 or so clones, around 98.5% of which appear only once. Sequencing used naive CD4+ T cells sorted from blood. Subset described: CD45RA+ positively selected. Receptor source: a man aged 25 to 40 in good health.

In nucleotides, the CDR3 is TGTGCCAGCAGCCAGACAGCTTCTGGAAACACCATATATTTT. Its translation: CASSQTASGNTIYF. The rearrangement uses TRBV6-1 and TRBJ1-3, with D possibly being TRBD1 (5 bases). Per germline, CDR1 MNHNS and CDR2 SASEGT. The V end was cut by 6 bases, the J end by 1 base, with 10 bases between. This CDR3 region has 14 residues.

The CDR3, as DNA: TGTGCCAGCAGCTTAAACAGGAACACTGAAGCTTTCTTT. Translation: CASSLNRNTEAFF. The rearrangement links TRBV11-3 to TRBJ1-1; D remains unclear. Germline values: CDR1 SGHNT, CDR2 YENEEA. This CDR3 contains 13 residues. V lost 2 bases to trimming and J lost 1 base, with 5 bases between them.

The chain carries TRBV19 and TRBJ1-2; possibly TRBD1 for D (5 bases). The ends were cut back, 2 bases at V and 7 bases at J, with 11 bases in the middle. Germline V lookup: CDR1 LNHDA, CDR2 SQIVND (reference sequence). The CDR3 consists of 13 residues. The DNA for the CDR3 is TGTGCCAGTAGTATACGGACACTGGGTGGCTACACCTTC. Its translation is CASSIRTLGGYTF. The variable domain in full, completed from reference TRBV19 and TRBJ1-2, reads DGGITQSPKYLFRKEGQNVTLSCEQNLNHDAMYWYRQDPGQGLRLIYYSQIVNDFQKGDIAEGYSVSREKKESFPLTVTSAQKNPTAFYLCASSIRTLGGYTFGSGTRLTVV.

The rearrangement links TRBV14 to TRBJ2-1; tentative D call: TRBD2 (5 bases). Germline V gives CDR1 SGHDN, CDR2 FVKESK. CDR3 length: 14 residues. The V end was cut by 4 bases, the J end by 2 bases, with 9 bases between. Written as DNA, the CDR3 is TGTGCCAGCAGCCGGTTGGGAGCCTACAATGAGCAGTTCTTC. It specifies CASSRLGAYNEQFF.

The chain uses TRBV29-1 and TRBJ1-3, with no clear D. V was clipped by 7 bases and J by 3 bases, with 10 bases between them. CDR1 and CDR2 from the germline V gene are SQVTM and ANQGSEA. This CDR3 region has 12 residues. The DNA for the CDR3 is TGCAGCGCCGGCGACGGTGGAAACACCATATATTTT. Residues: CSAGDGGNTIYF.

V gene TRBV5-4 combines with J gene TRBJ2-1, with 10 bases that match TRBD2. CDR3 length equals 15 residues. Germline V lookup: CDR1 SGHNT, CDR2 YYREEE (reference sequence). With 4 bases clipped from V and 8 bases from J, the junction kept 9 bases outside the gene matches. CDR3 in amino acids: CASSGLAGGVDEQFF. The CDR3 DNA reads TGTGCCAGCAGCGGATTAGCGGGAGGTGTCGATGAGCAGTTCTTC.

The CDR3 nucleotides read TGTGCCAGCAGCTATGACAGGAGCTCCTACAATGAGCAGTTCTTC. Its protein product is CASSYDRSSYNEQFF. V usage is TRBV2 and J usage is TRBJ2-1, with a possible D match to TRBD1 (6 bases). This CDR3 contains 15 residues. V was pared by 6 bases and J by 0 bases, with 12 bases between. Germline values: CDR1 SNHLY, CDR2 FYNNEI.

V and J are TRBV5-4 and TRBJ1-2, with a tentative D call TRBD1 (6 bases). The CDR3 contains 13 residues. V dropped 9 bases and J dropped 4 bases, with 16 bases sitting between them. CDR1 and CDR2 (germline): SGHNT, YYREEE (reference sequence). In DNA, the CDR3 is TGTGCCATAACCCGGGACAAACCCTATGGCTACACCTTC. Protein product: CAITRDKPYGYTF.

The J gene is TRBJ1-5, the V gene TRBV6-1; 7 bases fit TRBD1. The CDR3 extends over 17 amino acids. The junction had 8 bases not matched to a gene; V was cut back by 3 bases and J by 0 bases. The germline V gene has CDR1 MNHNS and CDR2 SASEGT. The CDR3 region is CASSEVTGAPSNQPQHF. For the CDR3, the DNA is TGTGCCAGCAGTGAGGTTACAGGGGCTCCTAGCAATCAGCCCCAGCATTTT.

This chain links TRBV30 with TRBJ2-3; D uncertain. This CDR3 contains 18 residues. Germline CDR1 GTSNPN, CDR2 SVGIG (reference sequence). The V end lost 0 bases, the J end lost 4 bases, and 23 bases lay between the germline ends. CDR3 bases: TGTGCCTGGAGTGTAATGTCGTTCGCCCCTTTAAGCGCAGATACGCAGTATTTT. Translating gives CAWSVMSFAPLSADTQYF.

V and J are TRBV18 and TRBJ2-3; D is possibly TRBD1 or TRBD2 (6 bases each). The CDR3 runs 17 residues. Germline CDR1 and CDR2: KGHSH and LQKENI. The germline V and J ends were trimmed by 3 bases and 2 bases, with 18 bases remaining between them. In DNA form, the CDR3 reads TGTGCCAGCTCACCCCTTTCGGGGGCCGAAATCACAGATACGCAGTATTTT. It translates to CASSPLSGAEITDTQYF.

The V gene is TRBV6-6, the J gene TRBJ1-5; 7 nucleotides line up with TRBD1. In germline, CDR1 is MNHNY, CDR2 SVGAGI (reference sequence). The CDR3 is 15 amino acids. After removal of 5 bases from V and 0 bases from J, the junction contained 4 bases not matched to a gene. In DNA form, the CDR3 reads TGTGCCAGCAGTCGGGACAGTTATAGCAATCAGCCCCAGCATTTT. Protein: CASSRDSYSNQPQHF.

The chain links TRBV5-1 to TRBJ1-1; TRBD1 agrees at 7 bases. V was clipped by 4 bases and J by 7 bases; unmatched bases: 16. This CDR3 region has 16 residues. Looked up from germline, CDR1 is SGHRS and CDR2 is YFSETQ. The CDR3 nucleotides read TGCGCCAGCAGCCAACGACAGGGAACGATTTACGGTGAAGCTTTCTTT. The encoded protein is CASSQRQGTIYGEAFF.

The chain joins TRBV29-1 to TRBJ1-1; 7 positions match TRBD1. Germline V gene data show CDR1 as SQVTM and CDR2 as ANQGSEA. The CDR3 totals 14 residues. V shed 7 bases, J shed 2 bases, and the junction held 10 bases outside the gene matches. CDR3 coding DNA: TGCAGCGCACAGGGGAGGTTTTATAACACTGAAGCTTTCTTT. It is translated as CSAQGRFYNTEAFF.

This clone occurred once. At one boundary the junction diverges from the germline segment, which might be a read error. The genes are TRBV7-8 and TRBJ2-7; D is unresolved. The CDR3 spans 15 residues. The germline gives CDR1 SGHVS, CDR2 FQNEAQ. This chain's CDR3 is CASSPMETNSHEQYF. CDR3 coding DNA: TGTGCCAGCAGCCCAATGGAGACGAACTCCCACGAGCAGTACTTC.

The CDR3 loop is CASSFDLGREFF. In DNA form, the CDR3 reads TGTGCCAGCAGTTTCGATTTAGGCAGGGAGTTCTTC. The chain links TRBV6-5 to TRBJ2-1; a weak D match, TRBD1 (5 bases). The V gene lost 4 bases and the J gene lost 14 bases, with 15 bases spanning the gap. The CDR3 has 12 amino acids. CDR1 and CDR2 (germline): MNHEY, SVGAGI.

This sequence joins TRBV6-5 and TRBJ1-5, with 7 bases aligning to TRBD1. The V gene's germline CDR1 is MNHEY and CDR2 SVGAGI. Trimming at V came to 11 bases and at J to 4 bases, leaving 5 bases not matched to a gene. This CDR3 has 12 residues. The DNA of the CDR3 is TGTGCCGTAGGGACAGCGAATCAGCCCCAGCATTTT. Its translation: CAVGTANQPQHF.

The chain couples TRBV11-1 to TRBJ2-5, with D perhaps matching TRBD2 (5 bases). V lost 4 bases and J 3 bases, leaving 15 bases between the germline ends. This CDR3 contains 15 residues. The germline V gene has CDR1 SGHAT and CDR2 FQDESV (reference sequence). This chain's CDR3 is CASSSGWRQKETQYF. CDR3 coding DNA: TGTGCCAGCAGCTCGGGATGGAGGCAGAAAGAGACCCAGTACTTC.

J is TRBJ2-7 and V is TRBV5-1; D remains unclear. V lost 0 bases and J lost 0, with 13 bases in between. Per germline, CDR1 SGHRS and CDR2 YFSETQ. This CDR3 has 16 residues. This CDR3 is CASSLGPAADSYEQYF. DNA for the CDR3: TGCGCCAGCAGCTTGGGGCCGGCGGCGGACTCCTACGAGCAGTACTTC.

This clone was seen just once. This chain links TRBV2 with TRBJ1-5, with D unresolved. Germline lookup yields CDR1 SNHLY and CDR2 FYNNEI. The CDR3 totals 14 residues. Trimming pared 3 bases from V and 1 base from J, leaving 7 bases between. CDR3 bases: TGTGCCAGCAGTGAGTCGGGGAGCAATCAGCCCCAGCATTTT. It codes for CASSESGSNQPQHF.

V gene TRBV7-3 combines with J gene TRBJ2-5; no firm D call. This CDR3 has 13 amino acids. CDR1 and CDR2 (germline): SGHTA, FQGTGA. The V end was cut by 5 bases, the J end by 4 bases, with 11 bases between. This CDR3 reads CASSHRMGETQYF. In DNA, the CDR3 is TGTGCCAGCAGCCATAGAATGGGAGAGACCCAGTACTTC.

This clone has only one observation. This chain joins TRBV25-1 and TRBJ2-2; 9 bases are shared with TRBD1. This CDR3 contains 15 residues. Germline V gene data show CDR1 as MGHDK and CDR2 as SYGVNS. The V gene end was trimmed by 5 bases and the J gene end by 7 bases; junction bases not matched to a gene: 8. In DNA, the CDR3 is TGTGCCAGCAGTATCTTGACAGGGGGGAGCGGGGAGCTGTTTTTT. Amino acid sequence: CASSILTGGSGELFF.